This is a list of T cell receptor beta chains from one sample in a study of T cell responses to AZD1222 COVID-19 vaccine. This table comes from immunoSEQ multiplex PCR, and its TCRdb copy is limited to in-frame clones, with some not included. The table records more than 75,000 clones, 80% to 90% of them present only once. The sequences come from peripheral blood, collected 28 days after the second AZD1222 dose. These receptors were collected from an adult who received the AZD1222 COVID-19 vaccine. Both conserved end residues are part of each CDR3. The D gene is left open where the match is weak. The size of a clone is reported for some rows only, either as once, few or many, or as a class for expanded clones.

D gene	V gene	clone size	J gene	CDR3 DNA	CDR3 protein
TRBD1	TRBV7-8	-	TRBJ2-7	TGTGCCAGCAGCTTAGACCGGGACAGGGGGCGTCGGGAGCAGTACTTC	CASSLDRDRGRREQYF
-	TRBV2	-	TRBJ1-5	TGTGCCAGCAGTGAAAGACCTACAGCGGCAAATCAGCCCCAGCATTTT	CASSERPTAANQPQHF
TRBD2	TRBV19	-	TRBJ2-2	TGTGCCAGTAGTCGGCCTAGCGGTGCGAACACCGAGGAGCTGTTTTTT	CASSRPSGANTEELFF
TRBD2	TRBV19	-	TRBJ2-1	TGTGCCAGTAGTATATCGGGACTAGGGGTGGGTGAGCAGTTCTTC	CASSISGLGVGEQFF
-	TRBV20-1	-	TRBJ2-7	TGCAGTGCTAGCGGGAGTTACGAGCAGTACTTC	CSASGSYEQYF
-	TRBV28	-	TRBJ2-3	TGTGGAACAGGGAGCGGGATTAGCACAGATACGCAGTATTTT	CGTGSGISTDTQYF
TRBD2	TRBV29-1	-	TRBJ2-7	TGCAGCGTTGGCGGGGAGAGAGCGGGAGGATCGTACGAGCAGTACTTC	CSVGGERAGGSYEQYF
TRBD1	TRBV29-1	-	TRBJ2-7	TGCAGCGTCGCGACCGGGACAGGGTCAGGGGAGCAGTACTTC	CSVATGTGSGEQYF
TRBD1	TRBV7-2	once	TRBJ1-4	TGTGCCAGCAGCCCCCGGACAGGGCCTAATGAAAAACTGTTTTTT	CASSPRTGPNEKLFF
TRBD2	TRBV9	-	TRBJ2-7	TGTGCCAGCAGCGTAGGGGACGGACTAGCGGGTTTTTACGAGCAGTACTTC	CASSVGDGLAGFYEQYF
TRBD1	TRBV30	-	TRBJ2-2	TGTGCCTGGAGTGGGGGACAGGGTCCCGGGAGCGGGGAGCTGTTTTTT	CAWSGGQGPGSGELFF
-	TRBV28	-	TRBJ2-5	TGTGCCAGCAGTCCTATCCAAGAGACCCAGTACTTC	CASSPIQETQYF
-	TRBV10-3	-	TRBJ2-2	TGTGCCATCAGTGAAACAGTGAGGAACACCGGGGAGCTGTTTTTT	CAISETVRNTGELFF
-	TRBV18	-	TRBJ1-1	TGTGCCAGCTCACCAGGCAGGGTCGCGAACACTGAAGCTTTCTTT	CASSPGRVANTEAFF
-	TRBV19	-	TRBJ1-1	TGTGCCAGTACTCGAGTAGGCACTGAAGCTTTCTTT	CASTRVGTEAFF
-	TRBV6-5	-	TRBJ1-4	TGTGCCAGCAGTTACTACCGTCCTACTAATGAAAAACTGTTTTTT	CASSYYRPTNEKLFF
-	TRBV7-9	few	TRBJ2-7	TGTGCCAGCAGCCCCCTCAACGAGCAGTACTTC	CASSPLNEQYF
TRBD1	TRBV19	-	TRBJ2-3	TGTGCCAGTAGCTCGACAGGGTCGACAGATACGCAGTATTTT	CASSSTGSTDTQYF
TRBD1	TRBV4-3	-	TRBJ1-1	TGCGCCAGCAGCCAAGTTGACAGGGGGCAGACTGAAGCTTTCTTT	CASSQVDRGQTEAFF
-	TRBV4-1	-	TRBJ2-2	TGCGCCAGCAGCCAAGATCCCGGCGTCCGGGAGCTGTTTTTT	CASSQDPGVRELFF
-	TRBV9	-	TRBJ2-5	TGTGCCAGCAGCGTAGAGGGGCGGTACCAAGAGACCCAGTACTTC	CASSVEGRYQETQYF
TRBD2	TRBV4-1	-	TRBJ2-2	TGCGCCAGCAGCCAGGGGACTAGCGGGATAAGCGGGGAGCTGTTTTTT	CASSQGTSGISGELFF
-	TRBV30	-	TRBJ2-7	TGTGCCTGGAGTGTGAAATCGCCCCTACGCTTCTACGAGCAGTACTTC	CAWSVKSPLRFYEQYF
-	TRBV10-3	-	TRBJ2-2	TGTGCCATCAGTAGAGGGAATGCGAACACCGGGGAGCTGTTTTTT	CAISRGNANTGELFF
-	TRBV7-8	-	TRBJ1-2	TGTGCCAGCAGCCGGGGCCTGGGGGGCTACACCTTC	CASSRGLGGYTF
-	TRBV30	-	TRBJ2-3	TGTGCCTGGATACCCGGGTCCACCCATGCAGATACGCAGTATTTT	CAWIPGSTHADTQYF
TRBD2	TRBV7-8	-	TRBJ2-7	TGTGCCAGCAGCTTCAGCGGGAGAGGCCGCTACGAGCAGTACTTC	CASSFSGRGRYEQYF
TRBD1	TRBV7-2	-	TRBJ2-2	TGTGCCAGCAGCTCCGGGACAGCCGGCTTCCACGGGGAGCTGTTTTTT	CASSSGTAGFHGELFF
-	TRBV10-3	-	TRBJ1-6	TGTGCCATCAGTGAACAGGGAGATAATTCACCCCTCCACTTT	CAISEQGDNSPLHF
TRBD1	TRBV5-6	-	TRBJ1-5	TGTGCCAGCAGCGCGGGACAGTACAATCAGCCCCAGCATTTT	CASSAGQYNQPQHF
-	TRBV3-1/TRBV3-2	-	TRBJ2-3	TGTGCCAGCAGCTTCCGGGCCCCAGCAGATACGCAGTATTTT	CASSFRAPADTQYF
-	TRBV30	-	TRBJ1-5	TGTGCCTGGAGTGTACCGGGAGGGTATCAGCCCCAGCATTTT	CAWSVPGGYQPQHF
-	TRBV6-5	few	TRBJ1-6	TGTGCCAGCAAACAGGATGGGCCCCTCCACTTT	CASKQDGPLHF
TRBD1	TRBV27	-	TRBJ2-7	TGTGCCAGCAGTTCCCTCGGGACAGGGAAATCCTACGAGCAGTACTTC	CASSSLGTGKSYEQYF
-	TRBV11-2	-	TRBJ1-6	TGTGCCAGCAGCTTAGCCTCCCTACGTTCACCCCTCCACTTT	CASSLASLRSPLHF
-	TRBV29-1	-	TRBJ2-2	TGCAGCGTTGAAGATCGATCCACCGGGGAGCTGTTTTTT	CSVEDRSTGELFF
-	TRBV6-2/TRBV6-3	-	TRBJ2-7	TGTGCCAGCAGTCCGAGGACGAGGGGTTACGAGCAGTACTTC	CASSPRTRGYEQYF
-	TRBV19	-	TRBJ1-2	TGTGCCAGTAGTATAGTAGGGGGACAAAAATACTATGGCTACACCTTC	CASSIVGGQKYYGYTF
-	TRBV20-1	-	TRBJ2-5	TGCAGTGCAGGCGACCAAGAGACCCAGTACTTC	CSAGDQETQYF
-	TRBV28	-	TRBJ1-2	TGTGCCAGCAGTTATGGACCTTCTAACTATGGCTACACCTTC	CASSYGPSNYGYTF
TRBD1	TRBV11-2	-	TRBJ2-7	TGTGCCAGCAGCTTGGGACAGGGTGGCTACGAGCAGTACTTC	CASSLGQGGYEQYF
TRBD1	TRBV2	-	TRBJ2-3	TGTGCCAGCAGTGAAGCCAGGGGGACCTACGATACGCAGTATTTT	CASSEARGTYDTQYF
-	TRBV7-9	-	TRBJ2-4	TGTGCCAGCAGCTCAAACAGGGAGTTCATTCAGTACTTC	CASSSNREFIQYF
TRBD1	TRBV6-5	-	TRBJ1-5	TGTGCCAGCAGCCGAACAGGGGGTCGCAATCAGCCCCAGCATTTT	CASSRTGGRNQPQHF
-	TRBV19	-	TRBJ2-1	TGTGCCAGTAGTCCGAAAGGGATAACCTACAATGAGCAGTTCTTC	CASSPKGITYNEQFF
-	TRBV6-1	once	TRBJ2-3	TGTGCCAGCAGTGTACCGGGACCACACCCAAGCACAGATACGCAGTATTTT	CASSVPGPHPSTDTQYF
-	TRBV11-2	-	TRBJ2-7	TGTGCCAGCAGCCGCAACTACGAGCAGTACTTC	CASSRNYEQYF
TRBD1	TRBV28	-	TRBJ1-5	TGTGCCAGCAGTAGTACAGGGGTAGTTCAGCCCCAGCATTTT	CASSSTGVVQPQHF
-	TRBV28	-	TRBJ2-1	TGTGCCTCCTACCAGGGGAATGAGCAGTTCTTC	CASYQGNEQFF
-	TRBV4-3	-	TRBJ2-1	TGCGCCAGCAGCCATCCGGGACTGGGCAATGAGCAGTTCTTC	CASSHPGLGNEQFF
-	TRBV2	-	TRBJ2-7	TGTGCCAGCGACTCCAGGGGTATGCGGGAGCAGTACTTC	CASDSRGMREQYF
TRBD2	TRBV7-8	-	TRBJ2-1	TGTGCCAGCCTAGCGGATAGCTCCTACAATGAGCAGTTCTTC	CASLADSSYNEQFF
TRBD2	TRBV9	-	TRBJ2-2	TGTGCCAGCAGCGTATGGGCGGGAGGGCGGACCGGGGAGCTGTTTTTT	CASSVWAGGRTGELFF